This T cell receptor beta chain came from a study of CD8 T cells in Susac syndrome. The authors reverse transcribed about 0.5 to 1 ug RNA with random hexamers. Amplification of TCR beta CDR3 was carried out by immunoSEQ multiplex PCR, which covered 54 Vbeta and 13 Jbeta segments. One entry per CDR3 protein results from TCRdb running MiXCR on the immunoSEQ multiplex PCR reads. The data hold 250,000 or so distinct CDR3 sequences, with 90% to 95% observed a single time. Both CD4+ and CD8+ T cells were negatively isolated, and TEMRA cells underwent FACS enrichment. The germline gives CDR1 MNHEY, CDR2 SVGAGI. V lost 10 bases and J lost 4; bases outside the gene matches: 5. CDR3 size: 13 residues.

The gene calls are TRBV6-5 and TRBJ2-7; 12 positions match TRBD1. The clonotype comes from a human donor with multiple sclerosis. What was sequenced was CD4+ T cells from PBMCs. CDR3 amino acids: CATRDRGPYEQYF. DNA of the CDR3: TGTGCCACACGGGACAGGGGGCCGTACGAGCAGTACTTC.